These T cell receptor beta chains were read from a single sample in a study of cytomegalovirus exposure and HLA in healthy donors. The table came from immunoSEQ multiplex PCR; TCRdb's copy has only in-frame clones and leaves some out. The table includes over 50,000 clones, almost 97% detected once. Sequenced: PBMCs. Source of these receptors: a woman under 30 in good health and CMV-seronegative. Each CDR3 is given with its conserved first and last residue. Each record gives: J gene, D gene, clone size, V gene, CDR3 DNA, CDR3 protein. A D gene is named only where the DNA matches it firmly. Size tells how often a clone was seen (once, few, many) or the class of an expanded clone, and some rows leave it out.

J gene: TRBJ1-5
D gene: .
clone size: .
V gene: TRBV28
CDR3 DNA: TGTGCCAGCAGAGGGGCCTCCGGAAATCAGCCCCAGCATTTT
CDR3 protein: CASRGASGNQPQHF

J gene: TRBJ2-5
D gene: TRBD2
clone size: .
V gene: TRBV10-3
CDR3 DNA: TGTGCCATCACTCCTAGCGGGAGTGGGACCCAGTACTTC
CDR3 protein: CAITPSGSGTQYF

J gene: TRBJ2-3
D gene: TRBD2
clone size: .
V gene: TRBV5-6
CDR3 DNA: TGTGCCAGCAGCTTCGGGGCGGGGGTTAGCACAGATACGCAGTATTTT
CDR3 protein: CASSFGAGVSTDTQYF

J gene: TRBJ2-7
D gene: .
clone size: .
V gene: TRBV9
CDR3 DNA: TGTGCCAGCAGCGACAGCCCACGGGACTCCTACGAGCAGTACTTC
CDR3 protein: CASSDSPRDSYEQYF

J gene: TRBJ2-1
D gene: TRBD2
clone size: .
V gene: TRBV9
CDR3 DNA: TGTGCCAGCAGCGTAGGTGGTAGCGGGGGGGCGGGAGAGCAGTTCTTC
CDR3 protein: CASSVGGSGGAGEQFF

J gene: TRBJ2-1
D gene: .
clone size: .
V gene: TRBV29-1
CDR3 DNA: TGCAGCGTTGAAGAAGGCCTGGGGGCCAATGAGCAGTTCTTC
CDR3 protein: CSVEEGLGANEQFF

J gene: TRBJ1-2
D gene: TRBD1
clone size: .
V gene: TRBV28
CDR3 DNA: TGTGCCAGCAGCCAACAGGGGGCGCCGGGTGGCTACACCTTC
CDR3 protein: CASSQQGAPGGYTF

J gene: TRBJ2-7
D gene: TRBD1
clone size: .
V gene: TRBV7-9
CDR3 DNA: TGTGCCAGCAGCCAGGGACCCGGGACAGCCTACGAGCAGTACTTC
CDR3 protein: CASSQGPGTAYEQYF

J gene: TRBJ2-2
D gene: TRBD1
clone size: once
V gene: TRBV6-6
CDR3 DNA: TGTGCCAGCGGGTACAGGGGGCACACCGGGGAGCTGTTTTTT
CDR3 protein: CASGYRGHTGELFF

J gene: TRBJ1-3
D gene: .
clone size: .
V gene: TRBV30
CDR3 DNA: TGTGCCTGGAGTGTGGGATCGGGGGGGTACACCATATATTTT
CDR3 protein: CAWSVGSGGYTIYF

J gene: TRBJ2-1
D gene: TRBD2
clone size: .
V gene: TRBV28
CDR3 DNA: TGTGCCAGCAGCCAAGTGGGACTAGGGTCCTACAATGAGCAGTTCTTC
CDR3 protein: CASSQVGLGSYNEQFF

J gene: TRBJ2-3
D gene: TRBD2
clone size: few
V gene: TRBV6-4
CDR3 DNA: TGTGCCAGCAGTGAAGCGGGAGGGAGCACAGATACGCAGTATTTT
CDR3 protein: CASSEAGGSTDTQYF

J gene: TRBJ2-2
D gene: .
clone size: .
V gene: TRBV10-3
CDR3 DNA: TGTGCCATCAGTGAGCTCCTGAACACCGGGGAGCTGTTTTTT
CDR3 protein: CAISELLNTGELFF

J gene: TRBJ1-1
D gene: TRBD1
clone size: .
V gene: TRBV28
CDR3 DNA: TGTGCCAGCAGCCGACAGGGGAGCGGGGGGGCTTTCTTT
CDR3 protein: CASSRQGSGGAFF

J gene: TRBJ2-7
D gene: .
clone size: .
V gene: TRBV29-1
CDR3 DNA: TGCAGCGTTGACCCCGGGGGGCCCTTAGGGCAGTACTTC
CDR3 protein: CSVDPGGPLGQYF

J gene: TRBJ1-5
D gene: TRBD1
clone size: .
V gene: TRBV6-1
CDR3 DNA: TGTGCCAGCAGCCCCCGGACAGGGAATCAGCCCCAGCATTTT
CDR3 protein: CASSPRTGNQPQHF

J gene: TRBJ2-1
D gene: TRBD1
clone size: once
V gene: TRBV6-5
CDR3 DNA: TGTGCCAGCAGCCCTGACAGGGGCGGGTTCAGTGAGCAGTTCTTC
CDR3 protein: CASSPDRGGFSEQFF

J gene: TRBJ2-6
D gene: .
clone size: .
V gene: TRBV18
CDR3 DNA: TGTGCCAGCTCACCCACCGTAAAAGCAACCTCTGGGGCCAACGTCCTGACTTTC
CDR3 protein: CASSPTVKATSGANVLTF

J gene: TRBJ1-2
D gene: .
clone size: .
V gene: TRBV28
CDR3 DNA: TGTGCCAGCACCGAAGGAGGCTCTGGCTACACCTTC
CDR3 protein: CASTEGGSGYTF

J gene: TRBJ2-7
D gene: .
clone size: .
V gene: TRBV20-1
CDR3 DNA: TGCAGTGTCAGGGACTACGAGCAGTACTTC
CDR3 protein: CSVRDYEQYF

J gene: TRBJ2-3
D gene: .
clone size: .
V gene: TRBV11-3
CDR3 DNA: TGTGCCAGCAGCCTCGGCCGGGACTCCGATACGCAGTATTTT
CDR3 protein: CASSLGRDSDTQYF

J gene: TRBJ1-2
D gene: .
clone size: few
V gene: TRBV5-1
CDR3 DNA: TGCGCCAGCAGTCCTCCCGACAGGAACTATGGCTACACCTTC
CDR3 protein: CASSPPDRNYGYTF

J gene: TRBJ2-5
D gene: .
clone size: once
V gene: TRBV6-6
CDR3 DNA: TGTGCCAGCAGTTACATGGCCGAGGGGACCCAGTACTTC
CDR3 protein: CASSYMAEGTQYF

J gene: TRBJ2-5
D gene: TRBD2
clone size: .
V gene: TRBV4-3
CDR3 DNA: TGCGCCAGCAGCCAAACTAGCGGGGACCAAGAGACCCAGTACTTC
CDR3 protein: CASSQTSGDQETQYF

J gene: TRBJ2-5
D gene: TRBD1
clone size: .
V gene: TRBV11-2
CDR3 DNA: TGTGCCAGCACCTTGGACAGGGGGATCTCAAAGACCCAGTACTTC
CDR3 protein: CASTLDRGISKTQYF

J gene: TRBJ2-7
D gene: TRBD1
clone size: .
V gene: TRBV7-9
CDR3 DNA: TGTGCCAGCAGCTTAGTTGGACAGGGCTACGAGCAGTACTTC
CDR3 protein: CASSLVGQGYEQYF

J gene: TRBJ2-5
D gene: TRBD2
clone size: .
V gene: TRBV7-9
CDR3 DNA: TGTGCCAGCAGCTTAGGTGGACTAGCGGGGCCCCAAGAGACCCAGTACTTC
CDR3 protein: CASSLGGLAGPQETQYF

J gene: TRBJ1-2
D gene: .
clone size: .
V gene: TRBV18
CDR3 DNA: TGTGCCAGCTCACCGGAACGGGAAGCCCGGGGCTATGGCTACACCTTC
CDR3 protein: CASSPEREARGYGYTF

J gene: TRBJ1-1
D gene: .
clone size: .
V gene: TRBV19
CDR3 DNA: TGTGCCAGTAGTGTCGGGATGACGGACACTGAAGCTTTCTTT
CDR3 protein: CASSVGMTDTEAFF

J gene: TRBJ2-7
D gene: .
clone size: .
V gene: TRBV5-1
CDR3 DNA: TGCGCCAGCGGGAGGAGCTCCTACGAGCAGTACTTC
CDR3 protein: CASGRSSYEQYF

J gene: TRBJ2-1
D gene: .
clone size: .
V gene: TRBV13
CDR3 DNA: TGTGCCAGCAGCTTTGGAGCAGCGGGCTCCTACAATGAGCAGTTCTTC
CDR3 protein: CASSFGAAGSYNEQFF